This note documents a single T cell receptor (beta chain) sequence. This clone was recorded a few times. It has no known antigen specificity. One base away there is no much larger clone; base qualities are not given. These data belong to a study of T cell responses to AZD1222 COVID-19 vaccine listed by TCRdb under 2021. For context, the study as a whole: TCR sequencing was performed for 233 trial participants, of whom some 200 were given two doses of AZD1222 and some 26 were given two doses of MenACWY control vaccine. Trial participants were enrolled into age subgroups of 18-55, 56-69 and 70-plus years, which contained approximately 150, 28 and 58 TCR-sequenced participants, respectively.

The CDR3 regions of human TCRbeta chains were subjected to immunosequencing. Turning to the authors' computational methods: TCRs in the repertoires were compared against a reference library of SARS-CoV-2-specific TCRs that had been generated with the MIRA antigen-specificity platform. Breadth was defined as the fraction of unique TCRs that were SARS-CoV-2-associated, and depth was defined as the fraction of total T cells that were SARS-CoV-2-associated. Using the MIRA data, each spike-specific TCR was mapped to the spike region that the TCR reacts to and placed in a CD4 or CD8 class. Log10-transformed breadth and depth values were compared by one-way ANOVA with Sidak's multiple comparisons tests. In its TCRdb copy, this immuneACCESS table keeps in-frame sequences only and misses some clones. Where compared with another copy, unresolved V genes explain less than half of these, and the others have no known cause. V, J and clone size are those of that table, while D and trimming were read from the DNA. Present in this sample are around 110,000 clones, around 91% of which were seen just once. The top ten clonotypes cover roughly 8% of the sample.

Based on the germline V gene, the CDR1 and CDR2 sequences are MNHEY and SVGAGI. Trimming removed 1 base from V and 7 bases from J, leaving 14 bases between the germline ends. The CDR3 has 15 amino acids, counting the end cysteine and phenylalanine. Just the 45-base CDR3 DNA is kept, in frame starting at base 1. The investigation overall reported the following: Conclusions about previously exposed vaccinees are limited because only 5 or 6 AZD1222 recipients were SARS-CoV-2 seropositive at baseline. Most participants were white British and females outnumbered males, and the authors suggested that clonal diversity may have been underestimated. Because no day 14 peak-response samples were available, the repertoires could be characterized only after the peak T cell response. In the small 56-69-year group, the increase in depth fell short of significance, most likely because of low power. Reportedly, close to half of the unique spike-specific TCRs recognized epitopes lying outside the regions that are mutated in the B.1.351 and B.1.1.7 variants. The whole spike protein was spanned by vaccine-associated CD4 TCRs, and dominant responses were seen in regions 160-218 and 743-854. After two AZD1222 doses, spike-specific TCR breadth and depth were significantly higher than at day 0 and than in MenACWY recipients.

Explained via the paper, the time point label denotes: about 28 days (+/-7) after the second vaccine dose. Because spike-specific TCR depth and breadth did not differ between the two schedules, AZD1222 recipients who got a second dose at roughly 4 weeks were pooled with those who got a second dose at roughly 12 weeks. Samples from vaccinated people were obtained from the UK trials COV001 and COV002, which included a single-blind randomized controlled phase 2/3 trial of AZD1222 (ChAdOx1 nCoV-19) in healthy adults. Trial participant PBMC samples were collected at day 0 and day 28 after the second dose for TCRbeta chain sequencing.

The sequencing used peripheral blood, collected 28 days after the second AZD1222 dose. This clonotype was sampled from an adult who received the AZD1222 COVID-19 vaccine. Rearrangement joined TRBV6-5 to TRBJ2-1; the D gene is perhaps TRBD2, from 7 matching bases. DNA sequence: TGTGCCAGCAGTTACTTGGAGGGGGGAGGGAATGAGCAGTTCTTC. Its protein is CASSYLEGGGNEQFF.